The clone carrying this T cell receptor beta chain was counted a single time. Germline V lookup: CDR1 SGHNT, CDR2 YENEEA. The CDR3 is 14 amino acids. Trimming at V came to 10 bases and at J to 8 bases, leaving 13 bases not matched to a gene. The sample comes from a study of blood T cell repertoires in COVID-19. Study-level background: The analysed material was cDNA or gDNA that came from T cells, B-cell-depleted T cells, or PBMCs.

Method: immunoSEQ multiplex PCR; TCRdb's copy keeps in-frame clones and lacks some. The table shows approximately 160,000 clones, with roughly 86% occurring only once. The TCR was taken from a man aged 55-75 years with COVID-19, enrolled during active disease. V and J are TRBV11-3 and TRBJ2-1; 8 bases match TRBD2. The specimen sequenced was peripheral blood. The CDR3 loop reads CATQPNGRVDEQFF. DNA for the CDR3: TGTGCCACCCAACCCAACGGGAGGGTCGATGAGCAGTTCTTC.